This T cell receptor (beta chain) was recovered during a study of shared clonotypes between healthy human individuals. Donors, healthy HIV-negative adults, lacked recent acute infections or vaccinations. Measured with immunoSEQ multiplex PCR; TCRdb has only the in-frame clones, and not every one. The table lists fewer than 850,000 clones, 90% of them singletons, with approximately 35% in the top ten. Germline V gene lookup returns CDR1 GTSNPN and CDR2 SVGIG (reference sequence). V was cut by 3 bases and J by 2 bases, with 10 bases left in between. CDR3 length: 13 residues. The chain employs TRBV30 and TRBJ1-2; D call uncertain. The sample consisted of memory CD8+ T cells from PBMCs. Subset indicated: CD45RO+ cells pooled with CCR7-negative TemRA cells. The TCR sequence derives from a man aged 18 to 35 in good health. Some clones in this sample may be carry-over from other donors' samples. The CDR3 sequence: CAWRFPENYGYTF. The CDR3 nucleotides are TGTGCCTGGAGATTCCCCGAAAACTATGGCTACACCTTC.